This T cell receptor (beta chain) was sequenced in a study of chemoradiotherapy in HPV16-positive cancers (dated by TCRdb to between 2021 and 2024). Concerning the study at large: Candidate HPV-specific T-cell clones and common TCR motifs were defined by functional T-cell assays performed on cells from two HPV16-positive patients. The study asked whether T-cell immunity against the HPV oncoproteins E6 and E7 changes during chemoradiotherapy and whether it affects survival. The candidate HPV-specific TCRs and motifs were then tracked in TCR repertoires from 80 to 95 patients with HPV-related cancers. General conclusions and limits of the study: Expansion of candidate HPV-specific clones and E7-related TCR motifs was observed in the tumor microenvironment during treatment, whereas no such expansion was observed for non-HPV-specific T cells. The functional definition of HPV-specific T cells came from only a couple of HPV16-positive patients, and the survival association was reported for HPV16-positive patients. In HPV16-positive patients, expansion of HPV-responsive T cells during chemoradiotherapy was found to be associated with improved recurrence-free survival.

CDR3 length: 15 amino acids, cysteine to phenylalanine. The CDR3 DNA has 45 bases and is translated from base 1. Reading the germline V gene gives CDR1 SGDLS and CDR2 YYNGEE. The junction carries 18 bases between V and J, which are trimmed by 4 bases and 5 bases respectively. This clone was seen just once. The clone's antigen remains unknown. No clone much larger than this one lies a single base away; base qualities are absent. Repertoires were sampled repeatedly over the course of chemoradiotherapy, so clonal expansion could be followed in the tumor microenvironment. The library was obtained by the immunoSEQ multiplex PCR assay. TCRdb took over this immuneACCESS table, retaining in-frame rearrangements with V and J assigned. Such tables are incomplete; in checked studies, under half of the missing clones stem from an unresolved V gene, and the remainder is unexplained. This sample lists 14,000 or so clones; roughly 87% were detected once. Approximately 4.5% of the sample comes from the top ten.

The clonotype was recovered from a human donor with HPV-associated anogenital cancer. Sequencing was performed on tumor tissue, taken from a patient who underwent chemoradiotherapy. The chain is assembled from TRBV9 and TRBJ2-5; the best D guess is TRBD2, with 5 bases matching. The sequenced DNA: TGTGCCAGCAGCAGAGGCGGGTTAACGTACGAGACCCAGTACTTC. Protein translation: CASSRGGLTYETQYF.